This T cell receptor beta chain was captured in a study of somatic mutations in cytotoxic T cells in rheumatoid arthritis. Turning to the study itself: Flow-sorting brought some V beta antibody-stained T-cell populations to nearly 100% purity, V beta1+ cells sequenced for TCRB among them.

The CDR3 is made up of 12 amino acids. With 5 bases clipped from V and 5 bases from J, the junction kept 3 bases outside the gene matches. Looked up from germline, CDR1 is LNHDA and CDR2 is SQIVND (reference sequence). Sequencing used immunoSEQ multiplex PCR; TCRdb keeps in-frame clones, though not all of them. This table has about 10,000 clones, approximately 80% appearing once. In this sample, this clone turned up a few times. V usage is TRBV19 and J usage is TRBJ2-7; TRBD2 agrees at 7 bases. This TCR was recovered from an adult with rheumatoid arthritis. Sequencing input: CD8+ T cells sorted from blood. The CDR3, as DNA: TGTGCCAGTAGTTTGGGAGGGAACGAGCAGTACTTC. Its protein is CASSLGGNEQYF.